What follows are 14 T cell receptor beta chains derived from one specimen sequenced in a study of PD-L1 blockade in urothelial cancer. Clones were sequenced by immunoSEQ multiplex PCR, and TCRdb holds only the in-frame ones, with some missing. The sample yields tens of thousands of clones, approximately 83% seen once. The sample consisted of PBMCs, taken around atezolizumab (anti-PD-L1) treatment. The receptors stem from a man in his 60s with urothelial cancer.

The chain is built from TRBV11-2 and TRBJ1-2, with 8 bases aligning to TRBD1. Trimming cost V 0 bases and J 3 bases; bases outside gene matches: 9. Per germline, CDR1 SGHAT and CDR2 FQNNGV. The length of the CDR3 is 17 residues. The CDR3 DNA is TGTGCCAGCAGCTTAGATCTGGGCAGGGGGCGCGACTATGGCTACACCTTC. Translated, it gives CASSLDLGRGRDYGYTF.

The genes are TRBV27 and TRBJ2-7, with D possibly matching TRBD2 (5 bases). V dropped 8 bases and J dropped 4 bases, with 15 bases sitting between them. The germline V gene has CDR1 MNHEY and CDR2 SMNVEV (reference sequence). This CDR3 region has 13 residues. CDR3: CASALGSGYEQYF. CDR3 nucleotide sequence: TGTGCCAGCGCCCTTGGGAGCGGATACGAGCAGTACTTC.

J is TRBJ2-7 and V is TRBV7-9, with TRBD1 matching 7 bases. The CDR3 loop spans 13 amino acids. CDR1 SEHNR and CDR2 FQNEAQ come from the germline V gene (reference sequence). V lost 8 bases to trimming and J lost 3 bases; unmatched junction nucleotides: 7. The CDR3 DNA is TGTGCCAGCGCCAGGTGGGACAGCTACGAGCAGTACTTC. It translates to CASARWDSYEQYF.

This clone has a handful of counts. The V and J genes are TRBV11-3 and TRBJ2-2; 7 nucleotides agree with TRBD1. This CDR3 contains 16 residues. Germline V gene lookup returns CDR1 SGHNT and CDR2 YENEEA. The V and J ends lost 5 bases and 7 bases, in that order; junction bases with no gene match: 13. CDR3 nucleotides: TGTGCCAGCAGCGTATCCCCGACAGGGTTGCACGGGGAGCTGTTTTTT. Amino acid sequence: CASSVSPTGLHGELFF.

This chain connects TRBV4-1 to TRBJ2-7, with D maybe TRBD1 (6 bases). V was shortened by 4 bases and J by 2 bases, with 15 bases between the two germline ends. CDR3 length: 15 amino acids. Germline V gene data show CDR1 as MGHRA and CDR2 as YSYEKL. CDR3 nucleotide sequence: TGCGCCAGCAGCCGAGACCGGGACATGACCTACGAGCAGTACTTC. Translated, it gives CASSRDRDMTYEQYF.

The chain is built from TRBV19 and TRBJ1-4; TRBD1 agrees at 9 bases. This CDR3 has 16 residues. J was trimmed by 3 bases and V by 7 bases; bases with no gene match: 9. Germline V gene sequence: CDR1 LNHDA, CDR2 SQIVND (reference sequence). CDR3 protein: CASKSGGQGPNEKLFF. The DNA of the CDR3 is TGTGCCAGTAAATCGGGGGGACAGGGCCCTAATGAAAAACTGTTTTTT.

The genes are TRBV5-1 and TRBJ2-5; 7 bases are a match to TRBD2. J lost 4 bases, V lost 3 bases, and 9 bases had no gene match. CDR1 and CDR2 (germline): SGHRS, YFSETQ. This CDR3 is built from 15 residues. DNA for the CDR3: TGCGCCAGCAGCTACGGCTCGTTAGCGGGAGAGACCCAGTACTTC. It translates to CASSYGSLAGETQYF.

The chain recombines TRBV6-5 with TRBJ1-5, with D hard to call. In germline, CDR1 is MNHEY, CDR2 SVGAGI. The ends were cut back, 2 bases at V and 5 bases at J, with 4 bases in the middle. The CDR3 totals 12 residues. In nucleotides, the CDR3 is TGTGCCAGCAGTTACGAGGATCAGCCCCAGCATTTT. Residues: CASSYEDQPQHF.

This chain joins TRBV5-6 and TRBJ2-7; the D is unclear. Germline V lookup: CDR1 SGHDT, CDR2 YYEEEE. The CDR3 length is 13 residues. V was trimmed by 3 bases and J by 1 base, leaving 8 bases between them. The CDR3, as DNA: TGTGCCAGCAGCTCCTATGATTCCTACGAGCAGTACTTC. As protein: CASSSYDSYEQYF. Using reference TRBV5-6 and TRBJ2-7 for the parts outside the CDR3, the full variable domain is DAGVTQSPTHLIKTRGQQVTLRCSPKSGHDTVSWYQQALGQGPQFIFQYYEEEERQRGNFPDRFSGHQFPNYSSELNVNALLLGDSALYLCASSSYDSYEQYFGPGTRLTVT.

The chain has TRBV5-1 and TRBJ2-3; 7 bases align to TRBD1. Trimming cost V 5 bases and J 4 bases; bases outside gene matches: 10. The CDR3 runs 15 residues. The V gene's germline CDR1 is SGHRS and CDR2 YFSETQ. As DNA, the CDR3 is TGCGCCAGCAGTTTACCCGGGACAGCATCAGATACGCAGTATTTT. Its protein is CASSLPGTASDTQYF.

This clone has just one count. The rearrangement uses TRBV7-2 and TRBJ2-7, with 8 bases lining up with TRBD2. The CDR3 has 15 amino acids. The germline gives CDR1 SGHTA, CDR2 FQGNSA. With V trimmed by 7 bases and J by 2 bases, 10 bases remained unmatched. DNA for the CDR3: TGTGCCAGCACGGGGGGGGCAGGGAGTGCCTACGAGCAGTACTTC. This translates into CASTGGAGSAYEQYF.

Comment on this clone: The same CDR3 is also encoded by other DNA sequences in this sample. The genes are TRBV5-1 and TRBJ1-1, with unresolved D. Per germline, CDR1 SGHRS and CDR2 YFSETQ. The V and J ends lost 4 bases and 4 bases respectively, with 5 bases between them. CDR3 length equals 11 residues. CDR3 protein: CASSASTEAFF. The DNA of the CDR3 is TGCGCCAGCAGCGCTAGCACTGAAGCTTTCTTT.

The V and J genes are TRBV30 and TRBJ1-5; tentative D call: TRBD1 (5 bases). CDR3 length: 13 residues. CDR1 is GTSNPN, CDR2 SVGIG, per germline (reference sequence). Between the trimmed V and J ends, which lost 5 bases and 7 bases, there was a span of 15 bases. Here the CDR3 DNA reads TGTGCCTGGTCCAACTCGGGGGGGCAGCCCCAGCATTTT. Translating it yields CAWSNSGGQPQHF. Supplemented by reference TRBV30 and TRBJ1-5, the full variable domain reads SQTIHQWPATLVQPVGSPLSLECTVEGTSNPNLYWYRQAAGRGLQLLFYSVGIGQISSEVPQNLSASRPQDRQFILSSKKLLLSDSGFYLCAWSNSGGQPQHFGDGTRLSIL.

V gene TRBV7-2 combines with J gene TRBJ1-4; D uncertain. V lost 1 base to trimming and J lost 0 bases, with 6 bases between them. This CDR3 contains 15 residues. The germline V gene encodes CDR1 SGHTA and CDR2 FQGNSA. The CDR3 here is CASSLVRATNEKLFF. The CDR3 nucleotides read TGTGCCAGCAGCTTAGTTCGGGCAACTAATGAAAAACTGTTTTTT.